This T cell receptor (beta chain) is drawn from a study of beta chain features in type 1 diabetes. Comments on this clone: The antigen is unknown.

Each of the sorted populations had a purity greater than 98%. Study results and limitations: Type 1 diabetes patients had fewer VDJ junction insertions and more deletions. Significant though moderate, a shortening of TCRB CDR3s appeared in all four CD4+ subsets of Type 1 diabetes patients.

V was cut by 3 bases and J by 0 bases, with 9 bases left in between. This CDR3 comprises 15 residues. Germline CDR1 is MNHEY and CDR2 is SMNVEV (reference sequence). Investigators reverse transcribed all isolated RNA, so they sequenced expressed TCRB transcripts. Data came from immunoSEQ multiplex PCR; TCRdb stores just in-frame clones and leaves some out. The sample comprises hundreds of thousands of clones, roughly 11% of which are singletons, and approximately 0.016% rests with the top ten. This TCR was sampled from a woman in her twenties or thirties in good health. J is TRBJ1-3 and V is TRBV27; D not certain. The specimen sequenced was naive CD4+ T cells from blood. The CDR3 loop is CASSFGGGSGNTIYF. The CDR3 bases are TGTGCCAGCAGTTTTGGCGGCGGCTCTGGAAACACCATATATTTT.